Listed below are T cell receptor beta chains from one sample, sequenced in a study of OX40 agonist ivuxolimab in advanced cancers. Measured with immunoSEQ multiplex PCR; TCRdb has only the in-frame clones, and not every one. This table holds roughly 92,000 clones, 91% found once. Sequenced here: CD4+ or CD8+ T cells sorted from blood, sampled in a trial of the OX40 agonist ivuxolimab. The receptor source for this set is an adult with an advanced solid tumor such as melanoma, head and neck, liver or kidney cancer. The CDR3 runs from the conserved cysteine through the conserved F or W. The order of the fields is CDR3 DNA, CDR3 protein, D gene, V gene, CDR3 length, clone size, J gene. D genes are given only for firm matches. Size values are once, few and many counts, or a class for expanded clones, and some rows have none.

cdr3_nt: TGTGCCAGCAGCCCCTTCCGTCGGACAGGGGGCTACGAGCAGTACTTC
cdr3_aa: CASSPFRRTGGYEQYF
d_call: TRBD1
v_call: TRBV5-4
cdr3_length: 16
clone_size: NA
j_call: TRBJ2-7

cdr3_nt: TGTGCCAGCAGCTTAGGTCAGAATACGCAGTATTTT
cdr3_aa: CASSLGQNTQYF
d_call: NA
v_call: TRBV11-3
cdr3_length: 12
clone_size: NA
j_call: TRBJ2-3

cdr3_nt: TGTGCCAGCAGTTTAACAGGGGAGGTTAACTATGGCTACACCTTC
cdr3_aa: CASSLTGEVNYGYTF
d_call: TRBD1
v_call: TRBV28
cdr3_length: 15
clone_size: NA
j_call: TRBJ1-2

cdr3_nt: TGTGCCGGGGTCTCGACCTGGGGGACTGAAGCTTTCTTT
cdr3_aa: CAGVSTWGTEAFF
d_call: NA
v_call: TRBV6-1
cdr3_length: 13
clone_size: once
j_call: TRBJ1-1

cdr3_nt: TGCGCCAGCAGCTTGGCCTTTACACGGAACTACAATGAGCAGTTCTTC
cdr3_aa: CASSLAFTRNYNEQFF
d_call: NA
v_call: TRBV5-1
cdr3_length: 16
clone_size: NA
j_call: TRBJ2-1

cdr3_nt: TGTGCCAGTAGTCCCACCGGAGGGGGCGAAAGGGCCATATATTTT
cdr3_aa: CASSPTGGGERAIYF
d_call: TRBD1
v_call: TRBV19
cdr3_length: 15
clone_size: NA
j_call: TRBJ1-3

cdr3_nt: TGTGCCAGCAGTTTAGGGGCCCGGACAGGGCGAGGCGAGACCCAGTACTTC
cdr3_aa: CASSLGARTGRGETQYF
d_call: TRBD1
v_call: TRBV27
cdr3_length: 17
clone_size: NA
j_call: TRBJ2-5

cdr3_nt: TGCGCCAGCAGCCCCAGTTCAAACTCTGGAAACACCATATATTTT
cdr3_aa: CASSPSSNSGNTIYF
d_call: NA
v_call: TRBV5-1
cdr3_length: 15
clone_size: NA
j_call: TRBJ1-3

cdr3_nt: TGTGCCAGTAGTATTGACAGGCTCTCTGGGGCCAACGTCCTGACTTTC
cdr3_aa: CASSIDRLSGANVLTF
d_call: NA
v_call: TRBV19
cdr3_length: 16
clone_size: NA
j_call: TRBJ2-6

cdr3_nt: TGTGCCAGCACCGAAGGGACAGGAAGATCCTATGGCTACACCTTC
cdr3_aa: CASTEGTGRSYGYTF
d_call: TRBD1
v_call: TRBV5-6
cdr3_length: 15
clone_size: NA
j_call: TRBJ1-2

cdr3_nt: TGTGCCAGCAGCTTAAGCTGGGATTCACCCCTCCACTTT
cdr3_aa: CASSLSWDSPLHF
d_call: NA
v_call: TRBV7-2
cdr3_length: 13
clone_size: NA
j_call: TRBJ1-6

cdr3_nt: TGTGCCAGCAGCGTTGACGGGGCTGGGTACACTGAAGCTTTCTTT
cdr3_aa: CASSVDGAGYTEAFF
d_call: NA
v_call: TRBV4-2
cdr3_length: 15
clone_size: NA
j_call: TRBJ1-1

cdr3_nt: TGTGCCAGCAGCTTAAGGACCTACGAGCAGTACTTC
cdr3_aa: CASSLRTYEQYF
d_call: NA
v_call: TRBV11-3
cdr3_length: 12
clone_size: few
j_call: TRBJ2-7

cdr3_nt: TGCGCCAGCAGCTTGGGGGGGCAGTTCTATGGCTACACCTTC
cdr3_aa: CASSLGGQFYGYTF
d_call: NA
v_call: TRBV5-1
cdr3_length: 14
clone_size: NA
j_call: TRBJ1-2

cdr3_nt: TGTGCCAGCTCTCCTGATCAGGGGGAAGCTTTCTTT
cdr3_aa: CASSPDQGEAFF
d_call: NA
v_call: TRBV18
cdr3_length: 12
clone_size: NA
j_call: TRBJ1-1

cdr3_nt: TGTGCCAGCAGTACGCTAGCGGGAGGGCCGGCAGATACGCAGTATTTT
cdr3_aa: CASSTLAGGPADTQYF
d_call: TRBD2
v_call: TRBV27
cdr3_length: 16
clone_size: NA
j_call: TRBJ2-3

cdr3_nt: TGTGCCAGCAGCTTAGGACAAGGGAGTGAAAAACTGTTTTTT
cdr3_aa: CASSLGQGSEKLFF
d_call: NA
v_call: TRBV11-3
cdr3_length: 14
clone_size: NA
j_call: TRBJ1-4

cdr3_nt: TGTGCCAGCAGCTTTGGACAGCAAGAGACCCAGTACTTC
cdr3_aa: CASSFGQQETQYF
d_call: NA
v_call: TRBV7-9
cdr3_length: 13
clone_size: NA
j_call: TRBJ2-5

cdr3_nt: TGTGCCAGTAGTATAAGTTTGGGTCGGAGAAACTATGGCTACACCTTC
cdr3_aa: CASSISLGRRNYGYTF
d_call: NA
v_call: TRBV19
cdr3_length: 16
clone_size: NA
j_call: TRBJ1-2

cdr3_nt: TGTGCCTGGAGTGTCCACACTGAAGCTTTCTTT
cdr3_aa: CAWSVHTEAFF
d_call: NA
v_call: TRBV30
cdr3_length: 11
clone_size: few
j_call: TRBJ1-1

cdr3_nt: TGTGCCAGCATGGTGCCAGAGTCCGGGCGTGAAGCTTTCTTT
cdr3_aa: CASMVPESGREAFF
d_call: NA
v_call: TRBV6-5
cdr3_length: 14
clone_size: NA
j_call: TRBJ1-1

cdr3_nt: TGTGCCAGCAGCTTGCTAGTACAATCCTACGAGCAGTACTTC
cdr3_aa: CASSLLVQSYEQYF
d_call: NA
v_call: TRBV5-5
cdr3_length: 14
clone_size: NA
j_call: TRBJ2-7

cdr3_nt: TGTGCCAGCAGACCTACAGGGTACTATGGCTACACCTTC
cdr3_aa: CASRPTGYYGYTF
d_call: NA
v_call: TRBV6-5
cdr3_length: 13
clone_size: once
j_call: TRBJ1-2

cdr3_nt: TGCGCCAGCAGCATTCAGACAGGGTTAAGCTCTGGAAACACCATATATTTT
cdr3_aa: CASSIQTGLSSGNTIYF
d_call: TRBD1
v_call: TRBV5-1
cdr3_length: 17
clone_size: NA
j_call: TRBJ1-3

cdr3_nt: TGTGCCAGCAGTGAGGAATGGGACAGGGGTACTGAAGCTTTCTTT
cdr3_aa: CASSEEWDRGTEAFF
d_call: TRBD1
v_call: TRBV2
cdr3_length: 15
clone_size: once
j_call: TRBJ1-1

cdr3_nt: TGTGCCAGCAGCCGGCAACTCCAGAATGAGCAGTTCTTC
cdr3_aa: CASSRQLQNEQFF
d_call: NA
v_call: TRBV7-9
cdr3_length: 13
clone_size: NA
j_call: TRBJ2-1

cdr3_nt: TGTGCCAGCATGGAAAACACTGAAGCTTTCTTT
cdr3_aa: CASMENTEAFF
d_call: NA
v_call: TRBV6-5
cdr3_length: 11
clone_size: NA
j_call: TRBJ1-1

cdr3_nt: TGTGCAAGTTCCGGGTACCTTAGCACAGATACGCAGTATTTT
cdr3_aa: CASSGYLSTDTQYF
d_call: NA
v_call: TRBV12-2
cdr3_length: 14
clone_size: NA
j_call: TRBJ2-3

cdr3_nt: TGTGCCAGCAGCTTGGGGATCCATGAGCAGTTCTTC
cdr3_aa: CASSLGIHEQFF
d_call: NA
v_call: TRBV11-3
cdr3_length: 12
clone_size: NA
j_call: TRBJ2-1

cdr3_nt: TGTGCCAGCAGTCACGTCGAGGGGGAGACCCAGTACTTC
cdr3_aa: CASSHVEGETQYF
d_call: NA
v_call: TRBV5-8
cdr3_length: 13
clone_size: NA
j_call: TRBJ2-5

cdr3_nt: TGTGCCAGCAGCAAGGACAGGGGAGTCACTGAAGCTTTCTTT
cdr3_aa: CASSKDRGVTEAFF
d_call: TRBD1
v_call: TRBV7-3
cdr3_length: 14
clone_size: NA
j_call: TRBJ1-1

cdr3_nt: TGTGCCAGCAGACCCTCTCTAAGGGGACAGAGATCCTACGAGCAGTACTTC
cdr3_aa: CASRPSLRGQRSYEQYF
d_call: TRBD1
v_call: TRBV5-4
cdr3_length: 17
clone_size: NA
j_call: TRBJ2-7

cdr3_nt: TGTGCCAGCAGCTTGGGAGGGGTTGGGCAGTATTTT
cdr3_aa: CASSLGGVGQYF
d_call: NA
v_call: TRBV5-4
cdr3_length: 12
clone_size: NA
j_call: TRBJ2-3

cdr3_nt: TGTGCCAGCAGCCAGAGGGGAATCGGCTATGGCTACACCTTC
cdr3_aa: CASSQRGIGYGYTF
d_call: NA
v_call: TRBV16
cdr3_length: 14
clone_size: few
j_call: TRBJ1-2

cdr3_nt: TGTGCTAGCAGCTTAGAGGGCAGTTCCACAGATACGCAGTATTTT
cdr3_aa: CASSLEGSSTDTQYF
d_call: NA
v_call: TRBV7-7
cdr3_length: 15
clone_size: NA
j_call: TRBJ2-3